This T cell receptor (beta chain) was recovered during a study of shared T cell receptors in the human thymus. The repertoire was sequenced with immunoSEQ multiplex PCR; TCRdb's copy has only in-frame clones and lacks some. The table shows over 650,000 clones, with over 75% occurring only once. Germline lookup yields CDR1 SGHKS and CDR2 YYEKEE (reference sequence). The CDR3 extends over 14 amino acids. V was pared by 4 bases and J by 0 bases, with 11 bases between. The table lists this clone with a count of one. The sample was also reused in another study, on human thymus T cells. That report notes: Thymus was obtained from resections taken during corrective heart surgery. Related research reported highly overlapping thymic repertoires among unrelated individuals.

Material for sequencing was thymocytes. The chain employs TRBV5-5 and TRBJ2-7; D not resolved. The receptor comes from a boy younger than two with a congenital heart defect. This CDR3 reads CASSLPRSSYEQYF. The DNA for the CDR3 is TGTGCCAGCAGCCTACCTCGTAGCTCCTACGAGCAGTACTTC.